These T cell receptor beta chains were read from a single sample in a study of control samples from healthy donors and cancer patients. Method: immunoSEQ multiplex PCR; TCRdb's copy keeps in-frame clones and lacks some. The sample has about 190,000 clones; over 80% are singletons. Sequenced: blood. These receptors were collected from a man aged 18 to 29 in good health. Both conserved end residues are part of each CDR3. A D gene is named only where the DNA matches it firmly. Size is stated for part of the rows, as once, few or many counts, or as a class when the clone is expanded.

TRBJ1-5,TRBV30,.,TRBD1,CAWSITGQPFNQPQHF,TGTGCCTGGAGTATAACGGGACAGCCATTCAATCAGCCCCAGCATTTT
TRBJ1-1,TRBV9,.,TRBD1,CASSVGTGTEAFF,TGTGCCAGCAGCGTTGGGACAGGGACTGAAGCTTTCTTT
TRBJ2-2,TRBV5-4,.,.,CASSSQSGATELFF,TGTGCCAGCAGCTCTCAGTCCGGGGCGACGGAGCTGTTTTTT
TRBJ2-7,TRBV7-2,.,.,CASSLEAEVSYYEQYF,TGTGCCAGCAGCTTAGAGGCGGAGGTTTCATACTACGAGCAGTACTTC
TRBJ1-2,TRBV14,.,TRBD1,CASSQGWDSYGYTF,TGTGCCAGCAGCCAAGGATGGGACAGTTATGGCTACACCTTC
TRBJ1-2,TRBV9,.,TRBD1,CASSLGTGGVVDYGYTF,TGTGCCAGCAGCTTGGGGACAGGGGGTGTTGTGGACTATGGCTACACCTTC
TRBJ2-1,TRBV4-1,.,TRBD1,CASSHRAGTGNWFTEQFF,TGCGCCAGCAGCCACCGCGCCGGGACAGGGAATTGGTTCACTGAGCAGTTCTTC
TRBJ1-3,TRBV7-9,.,.,CASSPEGNTIYF,TGTGCCAGCAGCCCAGAAGGAAACACCATATATTTT
TRBJ1-4,TRBV24-1,.,.,CATSDLGGEKLFF,TGTGCCACCAGTGATTTAGGAGGGGAAAAACTGTTTTTT
TRBJ1-1,TRBV6-5,.,.,CASSLTAQGEAFF,TGTGCCAGCAGCTTGACAGCCCAGGGTGAAGCTTTCTTT
TRBJ1-3,TRBV6-5,few,.,CASSYDASSGNTIYF,TGTGCCAGCAGTTACGATGCCAGCTCTGGAAACACCATATATTTT
TRBJ2-6,TRBV18,.,TRBD1,CASSPGQVASGANVLTF,TGTGCCAGCTCACCGGGACAGGTCGCCTCTGGGGCCAACGTCCTGACTTTC
TRBJ2-5,TRBV5-5,.,TRBD2,CASSGIQRGQETQYF,TGTGCCAGCAGCGGAATCCAGCGGGGTCAAGAGACCCAGTACTTC
TRBJ1-5,TRBV6-1,once,.,CASSELSGYSNQPQHF,TGTGCCAGCAGTGAACTCTCAGGATATAGCAATCAGCCCCAGCATTTT
TRBJ2-1,TRBV5-8,.,.,CASSFLRASSYNEQFF,TGTGCCAGCAGCTTTCTACGGGCAAGCTCCTACAATGAGCAGTTCTTC
TRBJ1-1,TRBV7-8,once,.,CASSSPPLGVDTEAFF,TGTGCCAGCAGCTCGCCCCCCCTCGGCGTGGACACTGAAGCTTTCTTT
TRBJ2-7,TRBV5-4,.,TRBD2,CASSFSGGYKQYF,TGTGCCAGCAGCTTCAGCGGGGGGTATAAGCAGTACTTC
TRBJ2-7,TRBV4-1,.,.,CASSLGASLGEQYF,TGCGCCAGCAGCCTCGGGGCCTCCCTTGGGGAGCAGTACTTC
TRBJ2-3,TRBV5-4,.,.,CASSLAGTDTQYF,TGTGCCAGCAGCTTGGCAGGGACAGATACGCAGTATTTT
TRBJ2-6,TRBV5-4,.,.,CASSGQTDSGANVLTF,TGTGCCAGCAGCGGACAGACAGACTCTGGGGCCAACGTCCTGACTTTC
TRBJ2-2,TRBV20-1,.,TRBD2,CSASLAGGITGELFF,TGCAGTGCTAGTTTGGCGGGGGGGATCACCGGGGAGCTGTTTTTT
TRBJ1-3,TRBV18,few,TRBD1,CASSPSPGTGLSGNTIYF,TGTGCCAGCTCACCCTCTCCCGGGACAGGCCTCTCTGGAAACACCATATATTTT
TRBJ2-3,TRBV7-3,.,.,CASSEGSYTDTQYF,TGTGCCAGCAGCGAAGGGTCCTACACAGATACGCAGTATTTT
TRBJ1-2,TRBV3-1/TRBV3-2,.,.,CASSKNRNYGYTF,TGTGCCAGCAGCAAAAACAGGAACTATGGCTACACCTTC
TRBJ2-1,TRBV7-9,.,TRBD1,CASRFDREGQFF,TGTGCCAGCAGATTTGACAGGGAAGGGCAGTTCTTC
TRBJ2-2,TRBV27,many,.,CASSLSGYGELFF,TGTGCCAGCAGTTTAAGTGGATACGGGGAGCTGTTTTTT
TRBJ1-2,TRBV29-1,.,.,CGWLGRAGTTF,TGCGGATGGCTAGGCAGGGCGGGAACCACCTTC
TRBJ1-1,TRBV30,.,.,CAWSWGQNTEAFF,TGCGCCTGGAGCTGGGGTCAGAACACTGAAGCTTTCTTT
TRBJ2-2,TRBV5-5,few,TRBD2,CASSLGPGGGTGELFF,TGTGCCAGCAGCTTGGGACCGGGGGGTGGAACCGGGGAGCTGTTTTTT
TRBJ1-6,TRBV30,.,.,CAWSGGNGTPHF,TGTGCCTGGAGTGGAGGGAACGGGACACCCCACTTT
TRBJ2-3,TRBV5-4,.,TRBD2,CASSAPGTRADTQYF,TGTGCCAGCAGCGCCCCCGGGACTAGGGCAGATACGCAGTATTTT
TRBJ2-1,TRBV6-5,once,TRBD2,CASRGAGGRVEQFF,TGTGCCAGCAGGGGAGCGGGGGGGAGGGTTGAGCAGTTCTTC
TRBJ1-2,TRBV18,once,TRBD1,CASSTSIDRAGYTF,TGTGCCAGCTCCACCTCCATTGACAGGGCTGGCTACACCTTC
TRBJ2-7,TRBV12-5,.,TRBD1,CASGLGQDSYEQYF,TGTGCTAGTGGTCTAGGACAGGATTCCTACGAGCAGTACTTC
TRBJ2-7,TRBV3-1/TRBV3-2,.,TRBD1,CASSLTGTDYEQYF,TGTGCCAGCAGCCTGACCGGGACAGACTACGAGCAGTACTTC
TRBJ2-2,TRBV19,.,.,CASSIRGANTGELFF,TGTGCCAGTAGTATCAGGGGCGCGAACACCGGGGAGCTGTTTTTT
TRBJ1-5,TRBV7-9,.,TRBD1,CASSFDRGNQPQHF,TGTGCCAGCAGCTTTGACAGGGGCAATCAGCCCCAGCATTTT
TRBJ2-1,TRBV5-4,few,TRBD2,CASSLGLASNEQFF,TGTGCCAGCAGCTTGGGACTAGCTTCCAATGAGCAGTTCTTC
TRBJ2-5,TRBV5-1,.,.,CASSLGEGPQETQYF,TGCGCCAGCAGCTTGGGAGAGGGCCCACAAGAGACCCAGTACTTC
TRBJ2-7,TRBV5-1,.,.,CASSLVGGYEQYF,TGCGCCAGCAGCTTGGTGGGGGGCTACGAGCAGTACTTC
TRBJ2-3,TRBV10-3,.,TRBD2,CAISESSGATDTQYF,TGTGCCATCAGTGAGTCTAGCGGGGCGACAGATACGCAGTATTTT
TRBJ1-2,TRBV5-6,once,.,CASSLGDLPWGYTF,TGTGCCAGCAGCTTGGGAGACTTACCGTGGGGCTACACCTTC
TRBJ2-7,TRBV27,.,TRBD2,CASSLTSGLSYEQYF,TGTGCCAGCAGCCTTACTAGCGGATTATCCTACGAGCAGTACTTC
TRBJ1-2,TRBV28,.,TRBD1,CASRGSTGYGYTF,TGTGCCAGTAGGGGATCGACAGGGTATGGCTACACCTTC
TRBJ2-1,TRBV2,.,.,CASRGGYNEQFF,TGTGCCAGCAGAGGAGGTTACAATGAGCAGTTCTTC
TRBJ1-1,TRBV28,.,TRBD1,CASSFSGTGAKAFF,TGTGCCAGCAGTTTTTCCGGGACAGGGGCTAAAGCTTTCTTT
TRBJ2-2,TRBV6-4,.,.,CASSGNTGELFF,TGTGCCAGCAGTGGCAACACCGGGGAGCTGTTTTTT
TRBJ2-7,TRBV5-1,.,.,CASSLGGYATGEQYF,TGCGCCAGCAGCTTGGGGGGTTATGCTACGGGCGAGCAGTACTTC
TRBJ2-5,TRBV29-1,.,TRBD1,CSVNRGGEETQYF,TGCAGCGTTAACAGGGGCGGTGAAGAGACCCAGTACTTC
TRBJ1-4,TRBV27,.,.,CASSQLGQSLEKLFF,TGTGCCAGCAGTCAGCTGGGCCAGAGTTTGGAAAAACTGTTTTTT
TRBJ1-6,TRBV28,.,.,CASSLQFYRKPLHF,TGTGCCAGCAGTCTCCAGTTTTACAGAAAACCCCTCCACTTT